The sequence of this T cell receptor (beta chain) was determined in a study of OX40 agonist ivuxolimab in advanced cancers. On the study more broadly: Hepatocellular carcinoma, melanoma, renal cell or head and neck cancer affected the dose-escalation patients. The mean age was roughly 60 years, ranging from about 23 to 79, with 82.7% of participants male. Earlier treatment with anti-PD-1, anti-PD-L1 or anti-CTLA-4 was permitted, and approximately 38% had received some.

Individuals having autoimmune disease history or systemic immunosuppression were not enrolled. The protocol was immunoSEQ multiplex PCR, while the TCRdb copy is restricted to in-frame clones and leaves out a portion. The table lists fewer than 30,000 clones, 83% of them singletons. CDR1 and CDR2 (germline): SGHNT, YENEEA. V shed 3 bases and J shed 0 bases, with 9 bases lying between them. The CDR3 contains 14 residues. The TCR originated in an adult with an advanced solid tumor such as melanoma, head and neck, liver or kidney cancer. The rearrangement uses TRBV11-3 and TRBJ2-7; D not resolved. The sequencing used CD4+ or CD8+ T cells sorted from blood, collected in a trial of the OX40 agonist ivuxolimab. DNA for the CDR3: TGTGCCAGCAGCTTGGACGGGTACTCCTACGAGCAGTACTTC. This sequence encodes CASSLDGYSYEQYF.